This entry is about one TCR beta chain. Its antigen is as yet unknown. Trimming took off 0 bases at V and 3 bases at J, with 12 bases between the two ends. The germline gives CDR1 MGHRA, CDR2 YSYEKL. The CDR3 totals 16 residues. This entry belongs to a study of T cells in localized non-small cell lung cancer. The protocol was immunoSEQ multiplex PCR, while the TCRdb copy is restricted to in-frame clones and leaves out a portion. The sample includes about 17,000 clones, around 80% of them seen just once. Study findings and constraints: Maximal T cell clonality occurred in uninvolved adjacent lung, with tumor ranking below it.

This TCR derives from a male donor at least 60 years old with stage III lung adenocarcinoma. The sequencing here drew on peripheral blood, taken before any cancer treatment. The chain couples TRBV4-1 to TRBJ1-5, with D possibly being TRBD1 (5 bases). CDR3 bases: TGCGCCAGCAGCCAAGATGCCGGGGCTCCCAATCAGCCCCAGCATTTT. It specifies CASSQDAGAPNQPQHF.